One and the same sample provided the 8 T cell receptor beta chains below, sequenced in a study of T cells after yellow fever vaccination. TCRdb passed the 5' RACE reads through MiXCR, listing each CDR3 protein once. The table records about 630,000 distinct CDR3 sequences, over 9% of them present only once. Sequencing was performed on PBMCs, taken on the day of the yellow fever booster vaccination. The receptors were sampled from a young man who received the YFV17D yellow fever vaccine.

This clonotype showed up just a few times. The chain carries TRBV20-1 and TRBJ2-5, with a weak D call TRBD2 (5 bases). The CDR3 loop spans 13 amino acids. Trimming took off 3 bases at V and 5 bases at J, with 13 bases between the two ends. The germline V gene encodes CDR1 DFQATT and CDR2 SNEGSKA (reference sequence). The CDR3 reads CSASRASRETQYF. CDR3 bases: TGCAGTGCTAGCCGGGCTAGCCGGGAGACCCAGTACTTC.

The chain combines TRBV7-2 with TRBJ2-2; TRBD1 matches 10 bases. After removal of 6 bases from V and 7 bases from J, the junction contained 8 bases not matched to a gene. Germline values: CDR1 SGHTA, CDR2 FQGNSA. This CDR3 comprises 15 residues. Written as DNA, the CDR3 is TGTGCCAGCAGGCAGACAGGGGGCCTCAGCGGGGAGCTGTTTTTT. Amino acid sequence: CASRQTGGLSGELFF.

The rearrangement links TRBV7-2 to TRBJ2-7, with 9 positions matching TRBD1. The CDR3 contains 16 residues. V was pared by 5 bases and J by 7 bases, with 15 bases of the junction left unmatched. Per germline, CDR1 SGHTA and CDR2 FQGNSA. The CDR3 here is CASSLFPGQGGMEQYF. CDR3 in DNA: TGTGCCAGCAGCCTTTTCCCGGGACAGGGTGGTATGGAGCAGTACTTC.

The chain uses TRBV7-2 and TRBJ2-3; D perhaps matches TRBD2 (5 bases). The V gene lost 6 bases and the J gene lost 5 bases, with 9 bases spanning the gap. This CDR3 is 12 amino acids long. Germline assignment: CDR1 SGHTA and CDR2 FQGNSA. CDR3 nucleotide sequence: TGTGCCAGCAGAAGGGCGGGAGATACGCAGTATTTT. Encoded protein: CASRRAGDTQYF.

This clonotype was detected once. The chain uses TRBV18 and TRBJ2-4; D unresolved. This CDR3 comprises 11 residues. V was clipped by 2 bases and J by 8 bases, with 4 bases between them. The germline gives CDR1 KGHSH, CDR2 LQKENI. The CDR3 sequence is CASSPGDIQYF. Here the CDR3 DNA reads TGTGCCAGCTCACCAGGGGACATTCAGTACTTC.

The CDR3 coding sequence is TGCGCCAGCAGCTTACCGGGACAGAACGACTACGAGCAGTACTTC. Amino acid sequence: CASSLPGQNDYEQYF. This sequence joins TRBV5-1 and TRBJ2-7, with 7 nucleotides matching TRBD1. CDR1 is SGHRS and CDR2 is YFSETQ in the germline V gene. This CDR3 is built from 15 residues. J lost 3 bases, V lost 2 bases, and 8 bases had no gene match.

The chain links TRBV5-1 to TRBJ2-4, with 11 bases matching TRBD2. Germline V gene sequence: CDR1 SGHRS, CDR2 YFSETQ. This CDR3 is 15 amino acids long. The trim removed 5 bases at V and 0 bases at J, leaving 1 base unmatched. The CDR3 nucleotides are TGCGCCAGCAGAGGACTAGCGGGAGCCAAAAACATTCAGTACTTC. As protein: CASRGLAGAKNIQYF. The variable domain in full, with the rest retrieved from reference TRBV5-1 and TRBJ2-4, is KAGVTQTPRYLIKTRGQQVTLSCSPISGHRSVSWYQQTPGQGLQFLFEYFSETQRNKGNFPGRFSGRQFSNSRSEMNVSTLELGDSALYLCASRGLAGAKNIQYFGAGTRLSVL.

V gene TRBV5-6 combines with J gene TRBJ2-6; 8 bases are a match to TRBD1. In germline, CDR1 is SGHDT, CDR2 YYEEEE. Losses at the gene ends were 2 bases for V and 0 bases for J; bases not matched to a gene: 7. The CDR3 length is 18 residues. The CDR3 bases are TGTGCCAGCAGCTTTTTGACAGGGGTAAACTCTGGGGCCAACGTCCTGACTTTC. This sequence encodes CASSFLTGVNSGANVLTF. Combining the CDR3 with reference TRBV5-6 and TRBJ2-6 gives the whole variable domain DAGVTQSPTHLIKTRGQQVTLRCSPKSGHDTVSWYQQALGQGPQFIFQYYEEEERQRGNFPDRFSGHQFPNYSSELNVNALLLGDSALYLCASSFLTGVNSGANVLTFGAGSRLTVL.